The 19 T cell receptor beta chains given below trace back to one sample, sequenced in a study of breast tumors, draining lymph nodes, adjacent tissues. MiXCR, run by TCRdb on the multiplex PCR reads, gives a single entry per CDR3 protein. The repertoire has approximately 60,000 distinct CDR3 sequences, approximately 57% of them found once; the top ten carry around 20%. The sequenced material came from breast tumor tissue. The receptors were sampled from a female donor with breast cancer. Some clones in this sample may be carry-over from other donors' samples.

J is TRBJ2-5 and V is TRBV10-3, with TRBD1 matching over 11 bases. Germline CDR1 is ENHRY and CDR2 is SYGVKD. The CDR3 runs 17 residues. V dropped 4 bases and J dropped 3; count of bases not matched to a gene: 10. Here the CDR3 DNA reads TGTGCCATCAGTGCCATCAGGACAGGGGGCGCGGAAGAGACCCAGTACTTC. This sequence encodes CAISAIRTGGAEETQYF.

This rearrangement joins TRBV28 to TRBJ1-3; possible D gene TRBD1, 6 bases. CDR3 size: 16 residues. CDR1 is MDHEN and CDR2 is SYDVKM in the germline V gene. V lost 6 bases to trimming and J lost 4 bases, with 19 bases between them. Written as DNA, the CDR3 is TGTGCCAGCAGCCAGACCGGGACACGCTCAGGAAACACCATATATTTT. This encodes CASSQTGTRSGNTIYF.

This clonotype was seen just once. The V gene is TRBV9, the J gene TRBJ2-3; tentatively, D is TRBD2 (5 bases). Germline V gives CDR1 SGDLS, CDR2 YYNGEE. The CDR3 totals 12 residues. V was pared by 5 bases and J by 2 bases, with 6 bases between. CDR3 sequence: CASSRDTDTQYF. The CDR3 region has the DNA TGTGCCAGCAGTCGGGACACAGATACGCAGTATTTT.

The V gene is TRBV7-9, the J gene TRBJ1-6; 9 nucleotides match TRBD1. Trimming at V came to 5 bases and at J to 7 bases, leaving 6 bases not matched to a gene. The CDR3 extends over 15 amino acids. Germline V gene sequence: CDR1 SEHNR, CDR2 FQNEAQ (reference sequence). CDR3 DNA sequence: TGTGCCAGCAGCCCCGGGACAGGGAACAATTCACCCCTCCACTTT. Translated: CASSPGTGNNSPLHF.

This clonotype has at least ten counts. This rearrangement joins TRBV6-5 to TRBJ1-3, with a tentative D call TRBD1 (5 bases). The CDR3 runs 13 residues. Between the trimmed V and J ends, which lost 10 bases and 0 bases, there was a span of 10 bases. Germline V CDR1 and CDR2: MNHEY, SVGAGI. The CDR3 spells CATRQTSGNTIYF. CDR3 DNA sequence: TGTGCCACCCGACAGACCTCTGGAAACACCATATATTTT.

This clonotype was recorded at least ten times. The rearrangement links TRBV20-1 to TRBJ2-6; unclear D gene. The CDR3 has 12 amino acids. Germline CDR1 reads DFQATT; CDR2 reads SNEGSKA (reference sequence). Trimming took 5 bases from V and 2 from J, leaving 4 bases between them. For the CDR3, the DNA is TGCAGTGCTTCCACTGGGGCCAACGTCCTGACTTTC. It specifies CSASTGANVLTF.

In this sample, this clonotype turned up once. The CDR3 DNA follows: TGTGCCATCAGTGATCGGGCGGTTGAGCAGTACTTC. Translating it yields CAISDRAVEQYF. This chain uses TRBV10-3 with TRBJ2-7; D ambiguous. The CDR3 extends over 12 amino acids. Between the trimmed V and J ends, which lost 3 bases and 7 bases, there was a span of 10 bases. CDR1 ENHRY and CDR2 SYGVKD come from the germline V gene.

Points on this clonotype: Germline is not matched at one junction end, which may reflect a read error. The chain has TRBV7-2 and TRBJ2-3; D is unresolved. This CDR3 has 12 residues. Germline V CDR1 and CDR2: SGHTA, FQGNSA. The CDR3: CTSSLYTDTQCF. In DNA, the CDR3 is TGTACCAGCAGCTTGTATACAGATACGCAGTGTTTT.

The sample holds many counts of this clonotype. J is TRBJ2-7 and V is TRBV19; no definite D call. In germline, CDR1 is LNHDA, CDR2 SQIVND (reference sequence). The CDR3 is 14 amino acids. With 8 bases removed from V and 3 bases from J, the gap between germline ends came to 17 bases. The CDR3 nucleotides are TGTGCCAGTCGTCGGTCGGGCTCAGGCTACGAGCAGTACTTC. Its translation is CASRRSGSGYEQYF. The full variable domain, in which reference TRBV19 and TRBJ2-7 provide the parts outside the CDR3, is DGGITQSPKYLFRKEGQNVTLSCEQNLNHDAMYWYRQDPGQGLRLIYYSQIVNDFQKGDIAEGYSVSREKKESFPLTVTSAQKNPTAFYLCASRRSGSGYEQYFGPGTRLTVT.

The chain recombines TRBV20-1 with TRBJ2-7; D might be TRBD2 (5 bases). Trimming removed 6 bases from V and 6 bases from J, with 21 bases in between. The length of the CDR3 is 14 residues. The germline V gene has CDR1 DFQATT and CDR2 SNEGSKA (reference sequence). The CDR3: CSAAPAGRRIEQYF. The CDR3 coding sequence is TGCAGTGCCGCTCCTGCGGGCCGTCGAATCGAGCAGTACTTC.

This chain joins TRBV24-1 and TRBJ1-5; D call uncertain. Trimming removed 2 bases from V and 9 bases from J, with 13 bases in between. The germline gives CDR1 KGHDR, CDR2 SFDVKD. The CDR3 loop spans 14 amino acids. The CDR3 nucleotides read TGTGCCACCAGTGATTCGTACCCAACGGGGCCCCAGCATTTT. Translated: CATSDSYPTGPQHF.

The count of this clonotype is one. The chain employs TRBV7-8 and TRBJ2-2, with D perhaps matching TRBD2 (6 bases). The CDR3 spans 16 residues. The germline CDR1 and CDR2 sequences are SGHVS and FQNEAQ. The V and J ends lost 2 bases and 6 bases respectively, with 16 bases between them. CDR3 sequence reads: CASSLSPGGSPGELFF. In DNA, the CDR3 is TGTGCCAGCAGCTTAAGTCCCGGGGGAAGTCCCGGGGAGCTGTTTTTT.

The CDR3 nucleotides read TGCAGTGCTCAGTTCGGCGAGCAGTACTTC. It encodes CSAQFGEQYF. The chain links TRBV20-1 to TRBJ2-7; D remains ambiguous. CDR1 DFQATT and CDR2 SNEGSKA come from the germline V gene (reference sequence). This CDR3 comprises 10 residues. V lost 5 bases, J lost 6 bases, and 8 bases lay in between.

Turning to this clonotype: A junction end diverges from the germline sequence, so it may reflect a read error. The chain combines TRBV7-2 with TRBJ2-3, with 13 bases identical to TRBD2. The CDR3 covers 16 residues. CDR1 and CDR2 (germline): SGHTA, FQGNSA. In DNA, the CDR3 is TGTGCCAGCAGTACCGGGACTAGCGGGGCCTCAGATACGCGGTACTTT. Protein: CASSTGTSGASDTRYF.

This chain connects TRBV7-8 to TRBJ1-6, with D possibly being TRBD1 (6 bases). The CDR3 extends over 15 amino acids. Germline CDR1 and CDR2: SGHVS and FQNEAQ. Deletions cut 6 bases from V and 7 bases from J, with 16 bases between. This CDR3 is CASSPPGGRNSPLHF. The CDR3 DNA follows: TGTGCCAGCAGTCCTCCCGGGGGGCGAAATTCACCCCTCCACTTT.

This clonotype showed up many times. This sequence joins TRBV9 and TRBJ2-5; maybe TRBD1 (7 bases). The ends were cut back, 4 bases at V and 5 bases at J, with 15 bases in the middle. CDR1 is SGDLS and CDR2 is YYNGEE in the germline V gene. The CDR3 is 14 amino acids. The chain's CDR3 is CASSPRRGPETQYF. The CDR3 DNA reads as TGTGCCAGCAGCCCTCGGAGGGGGCCGGAGACCCAGTACTTC.

V usage is TRBV19 and J usage is TRBJ1-6; no clear D gene. The germline V and J ends were trimmed by 3 bases and 0 bases, with 9 bases remaining between them. The CDR3 has 16 amino acids. From germline, CDR1 is LNHDA and CDR2 SQIVND (reference sequence). The CDR3 nucleotides read TGTGCCAGTAGTATCGGTGGAAGCTCCTATAATTCACCCCTCCACTTT. Amino acids: CASSIGGSSYNSPLHF.

This clonotype was counted between two and nine times. The gene calls are TRBV6-5 and TRBJ2-7; D possibly corresponds to TRBD1 (5 bases). With 5 bases removed from V and 0 bases from J, the gap between germline ends came to 14 bases. CDR1 MNHEY and CDR2 SVGAGI come from the germline V gene. There are 15 residues in the CDR3. CDR3 coding DNA: TGTGCCAGCAGTCAAATGGGGCACAGCTCCTACGAGCAGTACTTC. It codes for CASSQMGHSSYEQYF.

This clonotype came up many times. V usage is TRBV20-1 and J usage is TRBJ2-5; D is possibly TRBD1 or TRBD2 (6 bases each). CDR1 DFQATT and CDR2 SNEGSKA come from the germline V gene (reference sequence). V was pared by 6 bases and J by 4 bases, with 18 bases between. CDR3 length: 14 residues. CDR3 sequence reads: CSASSRGRGETQYF. CDR3 DNA sequence: TGCAGTGCCTCCTCCCGGGGGCGCGGAGAGACCCAGTACTTC.